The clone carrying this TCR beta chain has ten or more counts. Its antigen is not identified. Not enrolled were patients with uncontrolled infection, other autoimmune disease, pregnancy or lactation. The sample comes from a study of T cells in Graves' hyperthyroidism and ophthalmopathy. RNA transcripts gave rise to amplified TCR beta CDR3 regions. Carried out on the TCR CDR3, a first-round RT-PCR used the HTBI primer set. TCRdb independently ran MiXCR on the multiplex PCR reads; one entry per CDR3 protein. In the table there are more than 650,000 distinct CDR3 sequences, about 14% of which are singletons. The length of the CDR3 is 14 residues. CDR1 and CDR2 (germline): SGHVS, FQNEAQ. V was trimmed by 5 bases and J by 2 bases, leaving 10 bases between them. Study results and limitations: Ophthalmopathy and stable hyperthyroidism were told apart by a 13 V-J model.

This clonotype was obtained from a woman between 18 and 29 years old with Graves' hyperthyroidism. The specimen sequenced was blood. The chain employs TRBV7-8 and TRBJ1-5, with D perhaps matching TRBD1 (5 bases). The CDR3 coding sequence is TGTGCCAGCAGCACCAGGGTTGGCAATCAGCCCCAGCATTTT. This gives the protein CASSTRVGNQPQHF.